These 29 T cell receptor beta chains originate from one sample sequenced in a study of blood T cell repertoires in COVID-19. Repertoires were generated with immunoSEQ multiplex PCR, while TCRdb's copy carries only in-frame clones and drops some. This sample has 150,000 to 200,000 clones; around 80% occur once, and the top ten carry 12%. The sequenced sample was peripheral blood. The receptors shown here come from a woman older than 75 with COVID-19, enrolled during active disease.

V gene TRBV28 combines with J gene TRBJ2-1; TRBD2 matches 9 bases. The V gene's germline CDR1 is MDHEN and CDR2 SYDVKM. The CDR3 totals 19 residues. V lost 3 bases, J lost 2 bases, and 14 bases stayed unmatched. The CDR3 sequence is CASSFRLAGFRGPYNEQFF. The CDR3 DNA follows: TGTGCCAGCAGTTTCCGGCTAGCGGGGTTCCGGGGCCCCTACAATGAGCAGTTCTTC.

This clone was detected only once. V is TRBV29-1 and J is TRBJ1-1; D might be TRBD1 (6 bases). This CDR3 has 14 amino acids. Germline CDR1 SQVTM, CDR2 ANQGSEA. V was cut by 0 bases and J by 7 bases, with 15 bases left in between. Here the CDR3 reads CSVEDRQGISEAFF. CDR3 nucleotide sequence: TGCAGCGTTGAAGATCGGCAGGGGATTAGTGAAGCTTTCTTT.

This clone was detected only once. Within the sample, other DNA sequences also encode this same CDR3. CDR3 sequence: CASSSGTGGYEQYF. Here the CDR3 DNA reads TGTGCCAGCAGTTCCGGGACAGGGGGGTACGAGCAGTACTTC. The rearrangement links TRBV27 to TRBJ2-7, with 11 nucleotides matching TRBD1. The germline V gene has CDR1 MNHEY and CDR2 SMNVEV (reference sequence). V gave up 4 bases and J gave up 4 bases; unmatched junction bases: 3. The CDR3 totals 14 residues.

V and J are TRBV5-4 and TRBJ1-4; TRBD1 matches 9 bases. Losses at the gene ends were 5 bases for V and 8 bases for J; bases not matched to a gene: 7. The CDR3 is 14 residues long. Per germline, CDR1 SGHNT and CDR2 YYREEE (reference sequence). CDR3 coding DNA: TGTGCCAGCAGTGCCGGGACAGGGATCGAAAAACTGTTTTTT. Translated, it gives CASSAGTGIEKLFF. The variable domain in full, completed from reference TRBV5-4 and TRBJ1-4, reads ETGVTQSPTHLIKTRGQQVTLRCSSQSGHNTVSWYQQALGQGPQFIFQYYREEENGRGNFPPRFSGLQFPNYSSELNVNALELDDSALYLCASSAGTGIEKLFFGSGTQLSVL.

The chain joins TRBV18 to TRBJ2-1; TRBD1 matches 7 bases. Unmatched junction bases numbered 3, after V lost 2 bases and J lost 2 bases. The CDR3 totals 15 residues. Germline loops: CDR1 KGHSH, CDR2 LQKENI. Written as DNA, the CDR3 is TGTGCCAGCTCACCAGGGACAGTAGCCTACAATGAGCAGTTCTTC. It yields the protein CASSPGTVAYNEQFF.

The V gene is TRBV14, the J gene TRBJ2-3; 8 bases align to TRBD1. Trimming at V came to 2 bases and at J to 4 bases, leaving 20 bases not matched to a gene. The CDR3 consists of 20 residues. Per the germline V gene, CDR1 is SGHDN and CDR2 is FVKESK. The chain's CDR3 is CASSQTPRPGTGFFPDTQYF. The DNA for the CDR3 is TGTGCCAGCAGCCAAACGCCCCGGCCCGGGACAGGCTTTTTTCCAGATACGCAGTATTTT.

V and J are TRBV3-1 (or the pseudogene TRBV3-2) and TRBJ2-1; the D gene is possibly TRBD2 (5 bases). V lost 0 bases, J lost 7 bases, and 7 bases lay in between. Germline values: CDR1 LGHDT, CDR2 YNNKEL (reference sequence). The CDR3 extends over 13 amino acids. CDR3 sequence (DNA): TGTGCCAGCAGCCAAGAACTAGTTAATGAGCAGTTCTTC. Translation gives CASSQELVNEQFF.

J is TRBJ1-5 and V is TRBV4-1, with 8 bases identical to TRBD1. V trimming: 1 base; J trimming: 6 bases; junction bases outside the gene matches: 5. Germline-derived CDR1 and CDR2 are MGHRA and YSYEKL. This CDR3 region has 15 residues. CDR3 protein: CASSQGAGGVQPQHF. In DNA, the CDR3 is TGCGCCAGCAGCCAAGGGGCAGGGGGCGTTCAGCCCCAGCATTTT.

CDR3 DNA: TGTGCCAGCAGCACGATAACAGGGTCGGCCTATGGCTACACCTTC. Residues: CASSTITGSAYGYTF. The chain uses TRBV13 and TRBJ1-2, with TRBD1 as a possible D gene (6 bases). Germline CDR1 is PRHDT and CDR2 is FYEKMQ (reference sequence). This CDR3 spans 15 amino acids. V lost 5 bases to trimming and J lost 4 bases, with 17 bases between them.

About this clone itself: The junction departs from germline at one end; a sequencing error may be responsible. The chain joins TRBV7-7 to TRBJ2-5; 13 bases map to TRBD2. The CDR3 consists of 15 residues. CDR1 and CDR2 (germline): SSHAT, FNYEAQ (reference sequence). This CDR3 is CASSWGTSGTETQYF. The CDR3 nucleotides read TGTGCTAGCAGCTGGGGGACTAGCGGGACGGAGACCCAGTACTTC.

Only a few counts were recorded for this clone. The chain joins TRBV7-6 to TRBJ1-2; the match to TRBD1 covers 8 bases. The CDR3 has 15 amino acids. The germline CDR1 and CDR2 sequences are SGHVS and FNYEAQ. The V segment lost 1 base and the J segment 4 bases; nucleotides outside the gene matches: 5. CDR3: CASSLGGTGPYGYTF. Here the CDR3 DNA reads TGTGCCAGCAGCTTAGGAGGGACAGGCCCCTATGGCTACACCTTC.

The rearrangement uses TRBV27 and TRBJ1-5; D remains ambiguous. Trimming shortened V by 2 bases and J by 0 bases, and 14 bases separated the two germline ends. CDR1 and CDR2 (germline): MNHEY, SMNVEV (reference sequence). The CDR3 length is 17 residues. The CDR3 is CASSLRQTPLSNQPQHF. The DNA for the CDR3 is TGTGCCAGCAGTTTACGGCAGACACCCCTTAGCAATCAGCCCCAGCATTTT.

This clone was seen only a few times. The genes are TRBV29-1 and TRBJ1-2; D gene ambiguous. V was pared by 1 base and J by 2 bases, with 8 bases between. The CDR3 is 13 amino acids. Germline V CDR1 and CDR2: SQVTM, ANQGSEA. CDR3 region: CSVEVGQNYGYTF. The CDR3, as DNA: TGCAGCGTTGAAGTGGGCCAAAACTATGGCTACACCTTC.

V usage is TRBV11-2 and J usage is TRBJ2-2, with no clear D. The CDR3 has 14 amino acids. Germline CDR1 reads SGHAT; CDR2 reads FQNNGV. The germline V and J ends were trimmed by 2 bases and 5 bases, with 9 bases remaining between them. The CDR3 spells CASSLSQLTGELFF. The CDR3 nucleotides read TGTGCCAGCAGCTTATCGCAGTTGACCGGGGAGCTGTTTTTT. Full variable domain (rest looked up from reference TRBV11-2 and TRBJ2-2): EAGVAQSPRYKIIEKRQSVAFWCNPISGHATLYWYQQILGQGPKLLIQFQNNGVVDDSQLPKDRFSAERLKGVDSTLKIQPAKLEDSAVYLCASSLSQLTGELFFGEGSRLTVL.

This clone has more than one count but fewer than ten. The chain combines TRBV18 with TRBJ1-1, with a weak D call TRBD1 (5 bases). Per the germline V gene, CDR1 is KGHSH and CDR2 is LQKENI. The CDR3 totals 13 residues. Trimming removed 4 bases from V and 5 bases from J, with 11 bases in between. CDR3: CASSLSRDTEAFF. CDR3 in DNA: TGTGCCAGCTCACTATCCAGGGATACTGAAGCTTTCTTT.

The chain couples TRBV19 to TRBJ1-6; the D is unclear. Germline V gives CDR1 LNHDA, CDR2 SQIVND (reference sequence). This CDR3 comprises 14 residues. The V gene lost 4 bases and the J gene lost 10 bases, with 14 bases spanning the gap. The CDR3 coding sequence is TGTGCCAGTAGTACGCGGGCCGCGAACTCACCCCTCCACTTT. Encoded protein: CASSTRAANSPLHF.

The chain carries TRBV19 and TRBJ2-3, with no clear D. The CDR3 runs to 13 residues. V was pared by 3 bases and J by 6 bases, with 10 bases between. Germline V gives CDR1 LNHDA, CDR2 SQIVND (reference sequence). CDR3 in amino acids: CASSIGRRDTQYF. The CDR3 DNA follows: TGTGCCAGTAGTATCGGCAGGCGTGATACGCAGTATTTT.

This sequence joins TRBV19 and TRBJ1-5, with D maybe TRBD1 (6 bases). The CDR3 consists of 14 residues. Trimming stripped 3 bases from V and 9 bases from J, with 15 bases between. Germline assignment: CDR1 LNHDA and CDR2 SQIVND (reference sequence). CDR3: CASSITGTAGPQHF. CDR3 in DNA: TGTGCCAGTAGTATTACAGGGACCGCGGGGCCCCAGCATTTT.

The chain combines TRBV19 with TRBJ2-3; TRBD2 is a possible D gene (6 bases). Trimming stripped 6 bases from V and 4 bases from J, with 14 bases between. The CDR3 covers 14 residues. Germline CDR1 and CDR2: LNHDA and SQIVND (reference sequence). CDR3 sequence reads: CASSSPGGSDTQYF. CDR3 nucleotides: TGTGCCAGTAGCTCTCCCGGGGGTTCAGATACGCAGTATTTT.

The table lists this clone with a few counts. The V gene is TRBV6-2 or TRBV6-3, the J gene TRBJ1-2; TRBD1 agrees at 11 bases. The V and J ends lost 4 bases and 5 bases, in that order; junction bases with no gene match: 9. In germline, CDR1 is MNHEY, CDR2 SVGEGT. The CDR3 sequence is 16 residues long. CDR3 region: CASSSPRTGGRYGYTF. The CDR3 DNA reads TGTGCCAGCAGTTCCCCCCGGACAGGGGGCAGGTATGGCTACACCTTC.

V gene TRBV5-1 combines with J gene TRBJ1-3; D is unresolved. The V gene's germline CDR1 is SGHRS and CDR2 YFSETQ. V lost 4 bases and J 8 bases, leaving 10 bases between the germline ends. CDR3 length: 12 amino acids. This CDR3 reads CASSPGWDTIYF. CDR3 coding DNA: TGCGCCAGCAGCCCGGGTTGGGACACCATATATTTT. Supplemented by reference TRBV5-1 and TRBJ1-3, the full variable domain reads KAGVTQTPRYLIKTRGQQVTLSCSPISGHRSVSWYQQTPGQGLQFLFEYFSETQRNKGNFPGRFSGRQFSNSRSEMNVSTLELGDSALYLCASSPGWDTIYFGEGSWLTVV.

The V and J genes are TRBV7-3 and TRBJ2-7, with TRBD1 as a possible D gene (5 bases). V lost 2 bases to trimming and J lost 3 bases, with 8 bases between them. Germline CDR1 is SGHTA and CDR2 is FQGTGA. The CDR3 length is 13 residues. CDR3 in amino acids: CASSLDSNYEQYF. CDR3 nucleotides: TGTGCCAGCAGCTTAGACAGTAACTACGAGCAGTACTTC.

This sequence joins TRBV6-2 or TRBV6-3 and TRBJ2-7, with D possibly TRBD1 on 5 matching bases. This CDR3 has 17 residues. Germline V gene data show CDR1 as MNHEY and CDR2 as SVGEGT. Deletions cut 2 bases from V and 4 bases from J, with 21 bases between. CDR3 sequence reads: CASSYVPLGQGAYEQYF. The CDR3 region has the DNA TGTGCCAGCAGTTACGTTCCCCTGGGGCAGGGCGCATACGAGCAGTACTTC.

This chain links TRBV7-3 with TRBJ1-1; D gene ambiguous. Germline CDR1 and CDR2: SGHTA and FQGTGA. V was pared by 6 bases and J by 2 bases, with 16 bases between. CDR3 length: 15 amino acids. The CDR3 region is CASSRGRAGNTEAFF. The CDR3 coding sequence is TGTGCCAGCAGTCGTGGTAGAGCAGGAAACACTGAAGCTTTCTTT.

This chain links TRBV7-8 with TRBJ2-5, with 10 positions matching TRBD2. Losses at the gene ends were 4 bases for V and 5 bases for J; bases not matched to a gene: 16. The CDR3 loop spans 18 amino acids. Per the germline V gene, CDR1 is SGHVS and CDR2 is FQNEAQ. Here the CDR3 reads CASSSGLAVLWAGETQYF. The CDR3 DNA is TGTGCCAGCAGCTCCGGACTAGCGGTTCTCTGGGCGGGGGAGACCCAGTACTTC.

The chain uses TRBV29-1 and TRBJ2-7, with 8 bases lining up with TRBD2. CDR1 is SQVTM and CDR2 is ANQGSEA in the germline V gene. The CDR3 is 20 residues long. Trimming cost V 6 bases and J 4 bases; bases outside gene matches: 29. The CDR3 DNA follows: TGCAGCGTCCGGGGGGGTGAAACAGGGTCCTTCCAATCCTCCGTATACGAGCAGTACTTC. It codes for CSVRGGETGSFQSSVYEQYF.

The V call is TRBV11-2, the J call TRBJ2-7; 8 bases line up with TRBD2. The CDR3 covers 14 residues. The trim removed 8 bases at V and 0 bases at J, leaving 6 bases unmatched. The V gene's germline CDR1 is SGHAT and CDR2 FQNNGV. In DNA form, the CDR3 reads TGTGCCAGCGGGGCTAGCGGGTACTCCTACGAGCAGTACTTC. It specifies CASGASGYSYEQYF.

The chain carries TRBV28 and TRBJ2-3; TRBD2 aligns across 11 bases. Trimming removed 3 bases from V and 2 bases from J; junction bases left unmatched: 7. CDR1 and CDR2 from the germline V gene are MDHEN and SYDVKM. The CDR3 is made up of 17 amino acids. The CDR3 bases are TGTGCCAGCAGTTTGGGTCTAGCGGGAGGACTCACAGATACGCAGTATTTT. Protein product: CASSLGLAGGLTDTQYF.

This rearrangement joins TRBV3-1 (or the pseudogene TRBV3-2) to TRBJ2-7, with a tentative D call TRBD2 (6 bases). The CDR3 runs 14 residues. Trimming cost V 0 bases and J 4 bases, with 10 bases left between them. Germline V gives CDR1 LGHDT, CDR2 YNNKEL (reference sequence). The CDR3 DNA reads as TGTGCCAGCAGCCAAGAAGGAGGGGATTACGAGCAGTACTTC. Protein sequence: CASSQEGGDYEQYF.